This T cell receptor beta chain derives from a study of blood T cell repertoires in COVID-19. Background on the study: Whether acute or convalescent, the COVID-19 samples came from the United States, Italy and Spain. T cells, B-cell-depleted T cells, or PBMCs supplied cDNA or gDNA.

Per the authors' pipeline: Amplification of reference gene primers was used by the study to estimate nucleated cell counts. Using immunoSEQ multiplex PCR, the repertoire was profiled, and TCRdb retains in-frame clones only, with some absent. The D gene and trimming were derived from the DNA, and the V and J assignments and clone size from that table. The sample lists a few hundred thousand clones; 88% were seen once. The ends were cut back, 4 bases at V and 0 bases at J, with 9 bases in the middle. The CDR3 contains 15 residues. Germline-derived CDR1 and CDR2 are LGHDT and YNNKEL (reference sequence).

The clonotype comes from a woman aged 40 to 50 who had recovered from COVID-19. The material sequenced was peripheral blood. V is TRBV3-1 (or the pseudogene TRBV3-2) and J is TRBJ2-2; maybe TRBD2 (6 bases). CDR3 protein: CASSRGESNTGELFF. DNA of the CDR3: TGTGCCAGCAGCCGGGGGGAGTCGAACACCGGGGAGCTGTTTTTT.